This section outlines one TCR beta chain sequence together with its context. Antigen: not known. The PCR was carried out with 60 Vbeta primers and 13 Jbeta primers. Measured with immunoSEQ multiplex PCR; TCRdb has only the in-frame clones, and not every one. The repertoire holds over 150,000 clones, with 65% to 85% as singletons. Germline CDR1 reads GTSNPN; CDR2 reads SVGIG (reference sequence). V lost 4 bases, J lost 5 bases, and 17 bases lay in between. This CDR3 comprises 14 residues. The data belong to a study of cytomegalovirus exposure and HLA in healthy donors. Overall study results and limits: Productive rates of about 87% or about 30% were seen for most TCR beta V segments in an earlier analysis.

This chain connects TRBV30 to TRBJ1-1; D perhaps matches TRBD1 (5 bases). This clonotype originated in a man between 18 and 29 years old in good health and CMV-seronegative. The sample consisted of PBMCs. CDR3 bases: TGTGCCTGGACCTCAAGGAGGGACGGTACTGAAGCTTTCTTT. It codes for CAWTSRRDGTEAFF. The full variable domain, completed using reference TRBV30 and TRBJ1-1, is SQTIHQWPATLVQPVGSPLSLECTVEGTSNPNLYWYRQAAGRGLQLLFYSVGIGQISSEVPQNLSASRPQDRQFILSSKKLLLSDSGFYLCAWTSRRDGTEAFFGQGTRLTVV.